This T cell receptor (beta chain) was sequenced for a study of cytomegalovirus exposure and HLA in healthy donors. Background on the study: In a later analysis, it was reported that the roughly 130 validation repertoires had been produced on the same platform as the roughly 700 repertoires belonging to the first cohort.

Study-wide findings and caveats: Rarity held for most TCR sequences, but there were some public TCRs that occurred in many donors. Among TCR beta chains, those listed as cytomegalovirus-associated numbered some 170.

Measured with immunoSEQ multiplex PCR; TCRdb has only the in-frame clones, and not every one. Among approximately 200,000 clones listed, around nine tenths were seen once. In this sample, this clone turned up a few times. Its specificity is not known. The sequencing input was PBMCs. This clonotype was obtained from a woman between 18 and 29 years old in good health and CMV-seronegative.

The CDR3 region is CAWGGTNTEAFF. The CDR3 DNA reads as TGTGCCTGGGGGGGGACGAACACTGAAGCTTTCTTT. The chain is built from TRBV30 and TRBJ1-1; tentative D call: TRBD1 (5 bases). The CDR3 sequence is 12 residues long. Trimming stripped 5 bases from V and 1 base from J, with 8 bases between. The germline V gene has CDR1 GTSNPN and CDR2 SVGIG (reference sequence).